This T cell receptor beta chain was recovered during a study of control samples from healthy donors and cancer patients. A remark on this clone: An end of the junction differs from the germline gene, which may be a read error.

Germline loops: CDR1 SGHKS, CDR2 YYEKEE (reference sequence). The CDR3 length is 12 residues. The data were produced by immunoSEQ multiplex PCR, yet TCRdb's version contains in-frame clones alone and is incomplete. The data contain approximately 100,000 clones, about nine tenths of them seen just once; the ten biggest clones take up 3.5% to 4.5%. The V and J genes are TRBV5-5 and TRBJ1-5, with D possibly matching TRBD1 (6 bases). Sequencing was performed on blood. The source of this sequence is a woman under 30 in good health. The CDR3 nucleotides are TGTGCCAGCAGCCGCTGTGCGGGGGGCAAGGATTTT. Encoded protein: CASSRCAGGKDF. Drawing the rest from reference TRBV5-5 and TRBJ1-5, the complete variable domain is DAGVTQSPTHLIKTRGQQVTLRCSPISGHKSVSWYQQVLGQGPQFIFQYYEKEERGRGNFPDRFSARQFPNYSSELNVNALLLGDSALYLCASSRCAGGKDFGDGTRLSIL.